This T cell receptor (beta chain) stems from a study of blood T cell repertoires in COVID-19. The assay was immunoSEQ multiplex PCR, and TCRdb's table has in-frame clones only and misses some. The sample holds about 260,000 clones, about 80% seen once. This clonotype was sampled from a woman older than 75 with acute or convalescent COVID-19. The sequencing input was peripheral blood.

The DNA of the CDR3 is TGTGCCAGCACCTTGTCAAGGGGTAATGAAAAACTGTTTTTT. This codes for CASTLSRGNEKLFF. The J gene is TRBJ1-4, the V gene TRBV2; maybe TRBD1 (5 bases). Trimming took 7 bases from V and 4 from J, leaving 13 bases between them. This CDR3 has 14 amino acids. Germline V gives CDR1 SNHLY, CDR2 FYNNEI.